What follows describes a single TCR beta chain. These data come from a study of blood T cell repertoires in COVID-19. Study context: Acute and convalescent COVID-19 samples came from the United States, Italy and Spain.

The V end lost 4 bases, the J end lost 0 bases, and 11 bases lay between the germline ends. Germline lookup yields CDR1 SNHLY and CDR2 FYNNEI. The CDR3 has 15 amino acids. Original data processing: Nucleated cell number was recorded as an estimate derived from reference gene primer amplification. TCRdb's table, derived via immunoSEQ multiplex PCR, lists solely in-frame clones and lacks some. Clone size and V and J calls were adopted from that table, with D and trimming inferred from the DNA. The data show about 300,000 clones, with 85% to 90% seen just once and around 1.2% held by the top ten. The source material was peripheral blood. V usage is TRBV2 and J usage is TRBJ2-3; a weak D match, TRBD1 (5 bases). The receptor was derived from an older man with acute or convalescent COVID-19. CDR3 coding DNA: TGTGCCAGCAGTGGGCAGGGTTCAAGCACAGATACGCAGTATTTT. Amino acids: CASSGQGSSTDTQYF.